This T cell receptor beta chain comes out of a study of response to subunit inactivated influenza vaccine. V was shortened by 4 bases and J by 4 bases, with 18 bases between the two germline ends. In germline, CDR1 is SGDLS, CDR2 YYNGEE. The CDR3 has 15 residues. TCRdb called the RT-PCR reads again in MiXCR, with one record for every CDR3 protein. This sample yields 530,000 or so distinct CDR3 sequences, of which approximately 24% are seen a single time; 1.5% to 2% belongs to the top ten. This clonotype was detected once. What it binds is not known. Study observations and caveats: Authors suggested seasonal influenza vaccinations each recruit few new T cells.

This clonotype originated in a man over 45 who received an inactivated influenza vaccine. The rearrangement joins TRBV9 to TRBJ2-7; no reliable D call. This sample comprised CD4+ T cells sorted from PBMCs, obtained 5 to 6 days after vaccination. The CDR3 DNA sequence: TGTGCCAGCAGCTCAGACCCCTTAGGGAATTACGAGCAGTACTTC. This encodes CASSSDPLGNYEQYF.